Below are 16 T cell receptor beta chains sequenced from a single sample in a study of PD-L1 blockade in urothelial cancer. Method: immunoSEQ multiplex PCR; TCRdb's copy keeps in-frame clones and lacks some. The data contain approximately 70,000 clones, 85% to 90% of them singletons. This material consisted of PBMCs, taken around atezolizumab (anti-PD-L1) treatment. Receptors originate from a man in his 60s with urothelial cancer.

This clone was picked up a small number of times. The genes are TRBV19 and TRBJ2-7; tentatively, D is TRBD1 (5 bases). This CDR3 spans 15 amino acids. Germline-derived CDR1 and CDR2 are LNHDA and SQIVND (reference sequence). With 5 bases removed from V and 3 bases from J, the gap between germline ends came to 17 bases. CDR3 DNA: TGTGCCAGTAGTGGGGCGAGTGTCACGAACTACGAGCAGTACTTC. Translating gives CASSGASVTNYEQYF.

CDR3 in amino acids: CASSLSASLEKLFF. The CDR3 region has the DNA TGCGCCAGCAGCTTGAGTGCGTCGTTAGAAAAACTGTTTTTT. V and J are TRBV5-1 and TRBJ1-4; D unresolved. This CDR3 is 14 amino acids long. The V end was cut by 1 base, the J end by 8 bases, with 12 bases between. In germline, CDR1 is SGHRS, CDR2 YFSETQ.

The chain recombines TRBV9 with TRBJ2-1; D unresolved. The CDR3 spans 13 residues. Germline CDR1 and CDR2: SGDLS and YYNGEE. V lost 2 bases and J lost 0, with 3 bases in between. The CDR3 DNA follows: TGTGCCAGCAGCGTCGGCTCCTACAATGAGCAGTTCTTC. Amino acids: CASSVGSYNEQFF.

The rearrangement uses TRBV4-1 and TRBJ2-3, with 8 positions matching TRBD2. V lost 3 bases and J lost 0; bases outside the gene matches: 11. CDR3 length equals 18 residues. Per germline, CDR1 MGHRA and CDR2 YSYEKL. The CDR3 region has the DNA TGCGCCAGCAGCCAGAGCAGCGGGGGAAACCCTAGCACAGATACGCAGTATTTT. It encodes CASSQSSGGNPSTDTQYF.

This clone was picked up one time. The CDR3 here is CASSSSGETQYF. The DNA for the CDR3 is TGTGCCAGCAGCTCATCCGGAGAGACCCAGTACTTC. J is TRBJ2-5 and V is TRBV11-2, with D hard to call. V shed 4 bases and J shed 4 bases, with 7 bases lying between them. The V gene's germline CDR1 is SGHAT and CDR2 FQNNGV. The CDR3 has 12 amino acids.

The chain links TRBV4-2 to TRBJ2-2; the D gene is possibly TRBD2 (5 bases). Deletions cut 3 bases from V and 6 bases from J, with 20 bases between. The CDR3 has 17 amino acids. CDR1 is LGHNA and CDR2 is YNFKEQ in the germline V gene. The CDR3: CASSQDTRPSWAGELFF. Here the CDR3 DNA reads TGTGCCAGCAGCCAGGATACACGGCCTAGCTGGGCCGGGGAGCTGTTTTTT.

This clone was detected a few times. V usage is TRBV6-1 and J usage is TRBJ1-2, with a possible D match to TRBD1 (6 bases). V was pared by 4 bases and J by 4 bases, with 13 bases between. Germline values: CDR1 MNHNS, CDR2 SASEGT. The CDR3 extends over 14 amino acids. The CDR3 DNA reads TGTGCCAGCAGTGGTGGACAGTTGGGCTATGGCTACACCTTC. Translating gives CASSGGQLGYGYTF.

The CDR3 reads CASSYSSAEETQYF. The DNA of the CDR3 is TGTGCCAGCAGTTACTCGTCCGCAGAAGAGACCCAGTACTTC. The chain uses TRBV6-6 and TRBJ2-5; D ambiguous. Looked up from germline, CDR1 is MNHNY and CDR2 is SVGAGI (reference sequence). The CDR3 has 14 amino acids. V was pared by 0 bases and J by 3 bases, with 8 bases between.

The CDR3 region is CASSPTTGGDSYEQYF. The CDR3 bases are TGTGCCAGCTCACCAACGACAGGGGGGGATTCCTACGAGCAGTACTTC. The genes are TRBV18 and TRBJ2-7; 9 bases map to TRBD1. The CDR3 extends over 16 amino acids. V was clipped by 2 bases and J by 1 base; unmatched bases: 6. Germline V lookup: CDR1 KGHSH, CDR2 LQKENI.

The chain employs TRBV6-1 and TRBJ2-1; 8 bases align to TRBD1. The CDR3 extends over 14 amino acids. Germline V lookup: CDR1 MNHNS, CDR2 SASEGT. J lost 5 bases, V lost 7 bases, and 7 bases had no gene match. The DNA of the CDR3 is TGTGCCAGCACCCGGGACAGGCCGAACAATGAGCAGTTCTTC. Amino acid sequence: CASTRDRPNNEQFF.

CDR3 coding DNA: TGTGCCTGGAGTGTAGGGACAGGGGGCTTCACTGAAGCTTTCTTT. Translating it yields CAWSVGTGGFTEAFF. The rearrangement links TRBV30 to TRBJ1-1; 12 nucleotides align to TRBD1. J lost 4 bases, V lost 0 bases, and 3 bases had no gene match. In germline, CDR1 is GTSNPN, CDR2 SVGIG (reference sequence). The CDR3 loop spans 15 amino acids.

A single count supports this clone. The genes are TRBV10-1 and TRBJ1-1; D is unresolved. The CDR3 is 14 residues long. Germline assignment: CDR1 WNHNN and CDR2 SYGVQD (reference sequence). V lost 0 bases to trimming and J lost 5 bases, with 10 bases between them. CDR3 region: CASSESRGGTEAFF. In DNA form, the CDR3 reads TGCGCCAGCAGTGAGTCGCGGGGAGGAACTGAAGCTTTCTTT.

The chain uses TRBV11-2 and TRBJ1-1; D might be TRBD1 (5 bases). Germline V gene lookup returns CDR1 SGHAT and CDR2 FQNNGV. With 0 bases removed from V and 0 bases from J, the gap between germline ends came to 11 bases. The CDR3 length is 16 residues. CDR3 DNA sequence: TGTGCCAGCAGCTTAGACGGGGGTTTCATGAACACTGAAGCTTTCTTT. This sequence encodes CASSLDGGFMNTEAFF.

This chain links TRBV10-3 with TRBJ2-7; D may be TRBD1 (5 bases). Trimming left V 8 bases short and J 7 bases short, with 15 bases between. Germline assignment: CDR1 ENHRY and CDR2 SYGVKD. The CDR3 extends over 12 amino acids. The CDR3 nucleotides are TGTGCCATCGGGTTGGGGCAGCCTGAGCAGTACTTC. It specifies CAIGLGQPEQYF.

The chain has TRBV13 and TRBJ2-3, with D possibly TRBD2 on 6 matching bases. V gave up 4 bases and J gave up 1 base, with 9 bases separating them. The CDR3 consists of 14 residues. CDR1 is PRHDT and CDR2 is FYEKMQ in the germline V gene (reference sequence). The CDR3 region has the DNA TGTGCCAGCAGCTATGCTAGCGGCACAGATACGCAGTATTTT. Protein: CASSYASGTDTQYF.

The chain couples TRBV5-8 to TRBJ2-1, with 13 bases fitting TRBD2. Germline CDR1 reads SGHTS; CDR2 reads YDEGEE. V shed 5 bases and J 6 bases; nucleotides not matched to a gene: 8. CDR3 length equals 16 residues. The CDR3 DNA is TGTGCCAGCAGGCCCTGGGGGACTAGCGGGACCAATGAGCAGTTCTTC. Encoded protein: CASRPWGTSGTNEQFF.